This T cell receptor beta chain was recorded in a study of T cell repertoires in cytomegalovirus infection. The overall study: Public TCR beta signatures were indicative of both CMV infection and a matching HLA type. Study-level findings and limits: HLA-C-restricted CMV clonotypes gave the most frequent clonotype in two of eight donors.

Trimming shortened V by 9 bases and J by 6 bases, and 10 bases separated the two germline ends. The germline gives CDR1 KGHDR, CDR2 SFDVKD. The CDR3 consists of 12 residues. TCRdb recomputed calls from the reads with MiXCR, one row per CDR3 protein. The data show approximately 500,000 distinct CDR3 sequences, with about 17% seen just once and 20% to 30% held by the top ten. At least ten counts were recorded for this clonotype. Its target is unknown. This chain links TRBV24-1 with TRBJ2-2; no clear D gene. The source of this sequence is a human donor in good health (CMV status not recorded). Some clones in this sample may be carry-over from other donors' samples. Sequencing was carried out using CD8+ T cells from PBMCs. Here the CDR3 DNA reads TGTGCCACCTCGGGCGACGCCGGGGAGCTGTTTTTT. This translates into CATSGDAGELFF.